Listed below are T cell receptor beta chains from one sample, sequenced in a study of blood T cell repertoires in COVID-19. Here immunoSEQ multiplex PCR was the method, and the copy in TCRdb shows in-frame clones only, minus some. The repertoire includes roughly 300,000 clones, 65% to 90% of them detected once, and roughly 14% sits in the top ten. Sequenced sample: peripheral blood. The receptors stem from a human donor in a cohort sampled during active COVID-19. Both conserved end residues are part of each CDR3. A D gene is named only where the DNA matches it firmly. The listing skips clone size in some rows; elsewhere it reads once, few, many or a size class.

cdr3_nt: TGTGCCGTGGAAGGACTGCCGAACACTGAAGCTTTCTTT
cdr3_aa: CAVEGLPNTEAFF
j_call: TRBJ1-1
v_call: TRBV24-1
clone_size: once
d_call: NA

cdr3_nt: TGTGCCACCAGCAGAGGGATTCTAGCGTCCCACGAGCAGTACTTC
cdr3_aa: CATSRGILASHEQYF
j_call: TRBJ2-7
v_call: TRBV15
clone_size: NA
d_call: NA

cdr3_nt: TGCGCCAGCAGCCTCAATGGGGGGACGATCGGCGAGCAGTACTTC
cdr3_aa: CASSLNGGTIGEQYF
j_call: TRBJ2-7
v_call: TRBV5-1
clone_size: once
d_call: NA

cdr3_nt: TGTGCCAGCAGTCCCCCGGGGGGGGGCAATACTGAAGCTTTCTTT
cdr3_aa: CASSPPGGGNTEAFF
j_call: TRBJ1-1
v_call: TRBV6-2/TRBV6-3
clone_size: few
d_call: NA

cdr3_nt: TGTGCCAGCAGTTTGAGCGGCTACAATCAGCCCCAGCATTTT
cdr3_aa: CASSLSGYNQPQHF
j_call: TRBJ1-5
v_call: TRBV28
clone_size: few
d_call: NA

cdr3_nt: TGTGCCAGCAGCCACTCTAGCGCAAACACAGATACGCAGTATTTT
cdr3_aa: CASSHSSANTDTQYF
j_call: TRBJ2-3
v_call: TRBV3-1/TRBV3-2
clone_size: NA
d_call: NA

cdr3_nt: TGCGCCAGCAGCCAAGAGGGAGATGAAAAACTGTTTTTT
cdr3_aa: CASSQEGDEKLFF
j_call: TRBJ1-4
v_call: TRBV4-3
clone_size: NA
d_call: NA

cdr3_nt: TGTGCCAGCAGCTATAACACGAACACCGGGGAGCTGTTTTTT
cdr3_aa: CASSYNTNTGELFF
j_call: TRBJ2-2
v_call: TRBV9
clone_size: NA
d_call: NA

cdr3_nt: TGCGCCAGCAGCCAAGTAGACAGGGTCTATGGCTACACCTTC
cdr3_aa: CASSQVDRVYGYTF
j_call: TRBJ1-2
v_call: TRBV4-3
clone_size: NA
d_call: TRBD1

cdr3_nt: TGCGCCAGCAGCCAAGCACGGGACTATATTGTCTATGAGCAGTTCTTC
cdr3_aa: CASSQARDYIVYEQFF
j_call: TRBJ2-1
v_call: TRBV4-3
clone_size: NA
d_call: TRBD2

cdr3_nt: TGTGCCAGCAGGAGGGGGATTGCCCCCCTCGAGCAGTACTTC
cdr3_aa: CASRRGIAPLEQYF
j_call: TRBJ2-7
v_call: TRBV28
clone_size: NA
d_call: NA

cdr3_nt: TGTGCCAGCAGCCCCCAGGGGTGGCAGCCCCAGCATTTT
cdr3_aa: CASSPQGWQPQHF
j_call: TRBJ1-5
v_call: TRBV7-2
clone_size: NA
d_call: NA

cdr3_nt: TGTGCCAGCAGTGGCTTTGGGAAGGGGCCGGGTGGCTACACCTTC
cdr3_aa: CASSGFGKGPGGYTF
j_call: TRBJ1-2
v_call: TRBV25-1
clone_size: NA
d_call: NA

cdr3_nt: TGTGCCAGCAGCTCACTAGCGGAACCTTCCTACGAGCAGTACTTC
cdr3_aa: CASSSLAEPSYEQYF
j_call: TRBJ2-7
v_call: TRBV5-4
clone_size: NA
d_call: TRBD2

cdr3_nt: TGTGCCAGCAGCCCCCGGGACTTCTACGAGCAGTACTTC
cdr3_aa: CASSPRDFYEQYF
j_call: TRBJ2-7
v_call: TRBV9
clone_size: NA
d_call: NA

cdr3_nt: TGTGCCAGCAGACCGCATAAGGGACTCTCCGGCAATGAGCAGTTCTTC
cdr3_aa: CASRPHKGLSGNEQFF
j_call: TRBJ2-1
v_call: TRBV28
clone_size: NA
d_call: NA

cdr3_nt: TGTGCTAGTGCCCTCGACAGGGGATTGTCTTCGTGGGGAAACACCATATATTTT
cdr3_aa: CASALDRGLSSWGNTIYF
j_call: TRBJ1-3
v_call: TRBV12-5
clone_size: NA
d_call: TRBD1

cdr3_nt: TGTGCCAGCAGCTCCGGTTTCTATGGCTACACCTTC
cdr3_aa: CASSSGFYGYTF
j_call: TRBJ1-2
v_call: TRBV13
clone_size: NA
d_call: NA

cdr3_nt: TGTGCCAGCACCCCCCATACGGCAGGGCCCACTGGAAACACCATATATTTT
cdr3_aa: CASTPHTAGPTGNTIYF
j_call: TRBJ1-3
v_call: TRBV3-1/TRBV3-2
clone_size: NA
d_call: NA

cdr3_nt: TGTGCCAGCTCACCAGCGTCGACAGCGGGCACCGGGGAGCTGTTTTTT
cdr3_aa: CASSPASTAGTGELFF
j_call: TRBJ2-2
v_call: TRBV18
clone_size: once
d_call: NA

cdr3_nt: TGTGCCAGTACCACAGGGAAAATAGTCTATGGCTACACCTTC
cdr3_aa: CASTTGKIVYGYTF
j_call: TRBJ1-2
v_call: TRBV19
clone_size: NA
d_call: NA

cdr3_nt: TGTGCCTGGAAGGGACTAGCGGACTACAATGAGCAGTTCTTC
cdr3_aa: CAWKGLADYNEQFF
j_call: TRBJ2-1
v_call: TRBV30
clone_size: NA
d_call: TRBD2

cdr3_nt: TGCGCCAGCAGCCAAGATCCCGGGACAGTGCCGGGGAAGCAGTACTTC
cdr3_aa: CASSQDPGTVPGKQYF
j_call: TRBJ2-7
v_call: TRBV4-1
clone_size: few
d_call: TRBD1

cdr3_nt: TGTGCCAGCAGTCTGACAGGGGTGCGTCAGCCCCAGCATTTT
cdr3_aa: CASSLTGVRQPQHF
j_call: TRBJ1-5
v_call: TRBV28
clone_size: NA
d_call: TRBD1

cdr3_nt: TGTGCCAGCAGAGACGGAGGGTATTACAATGAGCAGTTCTTC
cdr3_aa: CASRDGGYYNEQFF
j_call: TRBJ2-1
v_call: TRBV6-5
clone_size: NA
d_call: NA

cdr3_nt: TGTGCCAGCTCAGAGGGACTAGCTGAGACCCAGTACTTC
cdr3_aa: CASSEGLAETQYF
j_call: TRBJ2-5
v_call: TRBV18
clone_size: NA
d_call: TRBD2

cdr3_nt: TGTGCCGAGGACAGCTCTATGAATGAGCAGTTCTTC
cdr3_aa: CAEDSSMNEQFF
j_call: TRBJ2-1
v_call: TRBV7-2
clone_size: NA
d_call: NA

cdr3_nt: TGTGCCAGCCGCCAGCTAGCGGGAAACACCGGGGAGCTGTTTTTT
cdr3_aa: CASRQLAGNTGELFF
j_call: TRBJ2-2
v_call: TRBV6-5
clone_size: NA
d_call: TRBD2

cdr3_nt: TGTGCCAGTAGCCTACGGGCGGGGATTGATGGCTACACCTTC
cdr3_aa: CASSLRAGIDGYTF
j_call: TRBJ1-2
v_call: TRBV19
clone_size: once
d_call: NA

cdr3_nt: TGCGCCAGCCTCCCGGTCACTAGCGGGGAGACAGATACGCAGTATTTT
cdr3_aa: CASLPVTSGETDTQYF
j_call: TRBJ2-3
v_call: TRBV4-1
clone_size: NA
d_call: TRBD2

cdr3_nt: TGTGCCACCAGTGATAATAGAGGGAACAATGAGCAGTTCTTC
cdr3_aa: CATSDNRGNNEQFF
j_call: TRBJ2-1
v_call: TRBV24-1
clone_size: NA
d_call: NA

cdr3_nt: TGCAGCGTTGACCCGGGGTTGGGACAGGCAACGCAAGAGACCCAGTACTTC
cdr3_aa: CSVDPGLGQATQETQYF
j_call: TRBJ2-5
v_call: TRBV29-1
clone_size: NA
d_call: TRBD1

cdr3_nt: TGTGCCAGCAGCCAACCGGCGGGAGGGCCCGAGCAGTACTTC
cdr3_aa: CASSQPAGGPEQYF
j_call: TRBJ2-7
v_call: TRBV3-1/TRBV3-2
clone_size: NA
d_call: TRBD2

cdr3_nt: TGTGCCAGCAGCGTTCTTAGCGGGAGCGGAGAGACCCAGTACTTC
cdr3_aa: CASSVLSGSGETQYF
j_call: TRBJ2-5
v_call: TRBV9
clone_size: few
d_call: TRBD2

cdr3_nt: TGTGCCAGCACATACCCCCCCCGGGAGAGAAGCGAGCAGTACTTC
cdr3_aa: CASTYPPRERSEQYF
j_call: TRBJ2-7
v_call: TRBV9
clone_size: once
d_call: NA

cdr3_nt: TGTGCCAGCGCTAACAGGGGGTTCAGCTCCTACGAGCAGTACTTC
cdr3_aa: CASANRGFSSYEQYF
j_call: TRBJ2-7
v_call: TRBV18
clone_size: NA
d_call: TRBD1

cdr3_nt: TGTGCCAGCAGCTTATTCCAAGATACGCAGTATTTT
cdr3_aa: CASSLFQDTQYF
j_call: TRBJ2-3
v_call: TRBV7-9
clone_size: NA
d_call: NA